This entry is about one T cell receptor beta chain. Researchers took RNA transcripts and amplified the TCR beta CDR3 regions from them. A first-round RT-PCR of the TCR CDR3 used the HTBI primer set. TCRdb re-called the multiplex PCR reads with MiXCR, one entry per CDR3 protein. The sample has around 540,000 distinct CDR3 sequences, around 45% seen once; the top ten hold just over 8%. The source of the sample is a study of T cells in Graves' hyperthyroidism and ophthalmopathy. The receptor's source is a woman aged 18-30 years with Graves' hyperthyroidism. The source material was peripheral blood or thyroid tissue (not recorded which).

CDR3 nucleotides: TGCAGCGTTACAAGACAGACTGGAAACACCATATATTTT. It yields the protein CSVTRQTGNTIYF. V and J are TRBV29-1 and TRBJ1-3; D perhaps matches TRBD1 (5 bases). This CDR3 spans 13 amino acids. Trimming took 5 bases from V and 2 from J, leaving 10 bases between them. The germline CDR1 and CDR2 sequences are SQVTM and ANQGSEA.